This T cell receptor beta chain is drawn from a study of blood T cell repertoires in COVID-19. Study-wide background: The origin of the acute and convalescent COVID-19 samples was the United States, Italy and Spain. T cells, B-cell-depleted T cells, or PBMCs supplied cDNA or gDNA.

As handled by the study authors: Researchers report that nucleated cell counts were estimated from reference gene primer amplification. Sequencing was performed with immunoSEQ multiplex PCR; in TCRdb, only in-frame clones are kept and a portion is missing. V and J calls and clone size are those listed in that table; D and trimming were worked out from the DNA. The sample lists about 170,000 clones, 70% to 90% occurring once. This clone was observed once. The germline V gene has CDR1 SGHAT and CDR2 FQNNGV. This CDR3 spans 13 amino acids. Trimming pared 1 base from V and 9 bases from J, leaving 10 bases between.

The V and J genes are TRBV11-2 and TRBJ2-1, with a possible D match to TRBD2 (6 bases). The receptor was isolated from an elderly woman with COVID-19, enrolled during active disease. The sample comprised peripheral blood. This CDR3 reads CASSLGLASEQFF. The DNA of the CDR3 is TGTGCCAGCAGCTTAGGTCTAGCGTCTGAGCAGTTCTTC.